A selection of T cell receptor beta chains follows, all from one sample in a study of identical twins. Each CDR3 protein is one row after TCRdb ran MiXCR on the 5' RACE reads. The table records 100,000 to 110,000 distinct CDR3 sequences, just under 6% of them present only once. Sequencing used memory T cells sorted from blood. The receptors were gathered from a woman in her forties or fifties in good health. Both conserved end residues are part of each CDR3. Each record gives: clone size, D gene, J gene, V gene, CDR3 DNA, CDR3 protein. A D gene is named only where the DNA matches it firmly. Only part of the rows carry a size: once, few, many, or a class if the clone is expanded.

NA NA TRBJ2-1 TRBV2 TGTGCCAGCAGTGTCACGGGGAATGAGCAGTTCTTC CASSVTGNEQFF
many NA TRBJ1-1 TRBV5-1 TGCGCCAGCAGCACCACTATGGGGGTCACTGAAGCTTTCTTT CASSTTMGVTEAFF
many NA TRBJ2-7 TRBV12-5 TGTGCTAGTCTGGGAGGAGGGTTACCCTACGAGCAGTACTTC CASLGGGLPYEQYF
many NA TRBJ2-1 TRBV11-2 TGTGCCAGCAGCCACCCGATCGGCGCCGATGAGCAGTTCTTC CASSHPIGADEQFF
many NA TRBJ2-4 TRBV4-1 TGCGCCAGCAGCCAAGAAAGTACACTAAATCTAGCCAAAAACATTCAGTACTTC CASSQESTLNLAKNIQYF
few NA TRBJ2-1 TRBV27 TGTGCCAGCAGTTTTAGGCGGGATGAGCAGTTCTTC CASSFRRDEQFF
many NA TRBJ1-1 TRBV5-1 TGCGCCAGCAGCTTGGAACGTTACACTGAAGCTTTCTTT CASSLERYTEAFF
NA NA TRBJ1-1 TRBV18 TGTGCCAGCTCACGGCCCGGGGAGTACACTGAAGCTTTCTTT CASSRPGEYTEAFF
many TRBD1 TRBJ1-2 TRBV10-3 TGTGCCATCAGTGAGGAGACAGGGAGGCACGGCTACACCTTC CAISEETGRHGYTF
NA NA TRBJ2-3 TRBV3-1 TGTGCCAGTGCTCCGGGAAGCACAGATACGCAGTATTTT CASAPGSTDTQYF
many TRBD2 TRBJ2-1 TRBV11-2 TGTGCCAGCAGGCGGACTAGCGGGAGGGCCGACGTCAATGAGCAGTTCTTC CASRRTSGRADVNEQFF
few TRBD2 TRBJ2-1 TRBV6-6 TGTGCCAGCAGTTACTCCAACCGACTAGCGGGAGTGCGTGAGCAGTTCTTC CASSYSNRLAGVREQFF
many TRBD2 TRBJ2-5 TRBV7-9 TGTGCCAGCAGCTTACAAAGCGGGAGTGGCGAGACCCAGTACTTC CASSLQSGSGETQYF
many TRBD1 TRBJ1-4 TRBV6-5 TGTGCCACCAGGACAGGGGACGAGGAAAAACTGTTTTTT CATRTGDEEKLFF
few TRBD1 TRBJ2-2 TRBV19 TGTGCCAGTAGTCGGGACAGACTAAGCACCGGGGAGCTGTTTTTT CASSRDRLSTGELFF
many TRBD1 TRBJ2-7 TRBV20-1 TGCAGTGCGCGGACAGGTTATGGGTACGAGCAGTACTTC CSARTGYGYEQYF
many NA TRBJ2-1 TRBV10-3 TGTGCCATCACCTCCTTGGACAAGCGGCGGTTCAATGAGCAGTTCTTC CAITSLDKRRFNEQFF
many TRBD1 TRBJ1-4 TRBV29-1 TGCAGCGCATCGATTCCGGGACAGGGGGATGAAAAACTGTTTTTT CSASIPGQGDEKLFF
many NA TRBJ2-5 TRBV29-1 TGCAGCGTTGTTGGGCGCGAAGAGACCCAGTACTTC CSVVGREETQYF
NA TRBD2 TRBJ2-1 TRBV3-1 TGTGCCAGCAGCCAACTTGCGGGAGGATACAATGAGCAGTTCTTC CASSQLAGGYNEQFF
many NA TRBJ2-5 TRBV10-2 TGCGCCAGCGAGGGATATCAGGAAGAGACCCAGTACTTC CASEGYQEETQYF
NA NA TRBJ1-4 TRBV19 TGTGCCAGTAGTATCCTCGAACACGCGGCCTACGAAAAACTGTTTTTT CASSILEHAAYEKLFF
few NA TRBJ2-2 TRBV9 TGTGCCTCCTCCAGGGGCACCGGGGAGCTGTTTTTT CASSRGTGELFF
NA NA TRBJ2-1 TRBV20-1 TGCAGTGCTAGAGATGCCCAGGGACATTTGCAGTTCTTC CSARDAQGHLQFF
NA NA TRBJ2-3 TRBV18 TGTGCCAGCTCACGGGACTCGATGATCACAGATACGCAGTATTTT CASSRDSMITDTQYF
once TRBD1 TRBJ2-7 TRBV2 TGTGCCACCACCGTGGGACAGGGTGTAGACGAGCAGTACTTC CATTVGQGVDEQYF
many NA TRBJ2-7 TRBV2 TGTGCCAGCGAAGGAAGGGGTGAGCAGTACTTC CASEGRGEQYF
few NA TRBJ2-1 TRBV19 TGTGCCAGTAGTATTAATTTAGCGGTGAATGAGCAGTTCTTC CASSINLAVNEQFF
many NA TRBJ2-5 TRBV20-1 TGCAGTGCTGACCCGACAGGGAAGGGAGGAGAGACCCAGTACTTC CSADPTGKGGETQYF
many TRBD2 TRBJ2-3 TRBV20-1 TGCAGTGCTAGATTCCCTAGCGGGAGGGCCCGAGATACGCAGTATTTT CSARFPSGRARDTQYF
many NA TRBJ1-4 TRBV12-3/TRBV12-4 TGTGCCAGCAGTTTAGATTTGGGGGGTACTAATGAAAAACTGTTTTTT CASSLDLGGTNEKLFF
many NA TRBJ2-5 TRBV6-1 TGTGCCAGCAGCAACCAAATCCAAGAGACCCAGTACTTC CASSNQIQETQYF
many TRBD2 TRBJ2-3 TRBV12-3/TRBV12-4 TGTGCCAGCAGTTCCCCGCGCGGGGGGGGGCAGGGAGCGCAGTATTTT CASSSPRGGGQGAQYF
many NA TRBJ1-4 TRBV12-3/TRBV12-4 TGTGCCAGCAGTTTTCAAGGAAGAGGGCCCAGAGAAAAACTGTTTTTT CASSFQGRGPREKLFF
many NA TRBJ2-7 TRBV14 TGTGCCAGCAGCGTCTTTGTAGGGGAGCAGTACTTC CASSVFVGEQYF
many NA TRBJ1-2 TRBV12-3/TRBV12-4 TGTGCCAGCAGTTTAAGCTGGGGATCTGGCTACACCTTC CASSLSWGSGYTF
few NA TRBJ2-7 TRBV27 TGTGCCAGCAGGGCCCTAAACTCCTACGAGCAGTACTTC CASRALNSYEQYF
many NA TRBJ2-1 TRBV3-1 TGTGCCAGCAGCCTGCAGAGGAGTGGTGAGCAGTTCTTC CASSLQRSGEQFF
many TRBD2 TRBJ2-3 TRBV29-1 TGCAGCGTTGATCGAGCGGGAGGGCTCGGGCATACGCAGTATTTT CSVDRAGGLGHTQYF
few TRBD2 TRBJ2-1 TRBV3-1 TGTGCCAGCAGCCCCAGACTAGCGGACCTCCACAATGAGCAGTTCTTC CASSPRLADLHNEQFF
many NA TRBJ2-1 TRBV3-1 TGTGCCACCGGTGGGGAGGCTAAGCATCAAGAGCAGTTCTTC CATGGEAKHQEQFF
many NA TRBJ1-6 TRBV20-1 TGCAGTGCGCCTCGACCCGGTGGGGATTCACCCCTCCACTTT CSAPRPGGDSPLHF
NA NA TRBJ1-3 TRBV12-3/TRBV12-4 TGTGCCAGCAGTTACGGGACCGCAAGCTCTGGAAACACCATATATTTT CASSYGTASSGNTIYF
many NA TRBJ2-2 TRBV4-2 TGTGCCAGCAGCCAACTAGGGGAGCTGTTTTTT CASSQLGELFF
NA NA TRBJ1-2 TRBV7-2 TGTGCCAGCAGCTTAGTGACACTTCCCTATGGCTACACCTTC CASSLVTLPYGYTF
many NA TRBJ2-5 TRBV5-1 TGCGCCAGCAGCTTGGGATCAGGGCTTCGAGAGACCCAGTACTTC CASSLGSGLRETQYF